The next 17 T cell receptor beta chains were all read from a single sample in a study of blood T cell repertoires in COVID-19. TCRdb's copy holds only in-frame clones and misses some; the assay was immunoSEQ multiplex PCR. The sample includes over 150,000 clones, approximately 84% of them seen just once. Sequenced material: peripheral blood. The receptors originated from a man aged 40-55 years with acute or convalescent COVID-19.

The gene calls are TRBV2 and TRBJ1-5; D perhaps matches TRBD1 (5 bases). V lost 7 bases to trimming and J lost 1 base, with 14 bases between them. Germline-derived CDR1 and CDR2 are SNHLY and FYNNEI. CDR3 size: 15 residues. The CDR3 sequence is CASKAGLRSNQPQHF. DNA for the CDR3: TGTGCCAGCAAGGCAGGGCTTAGGAGCAATCAGCCCCAGCATTTT.

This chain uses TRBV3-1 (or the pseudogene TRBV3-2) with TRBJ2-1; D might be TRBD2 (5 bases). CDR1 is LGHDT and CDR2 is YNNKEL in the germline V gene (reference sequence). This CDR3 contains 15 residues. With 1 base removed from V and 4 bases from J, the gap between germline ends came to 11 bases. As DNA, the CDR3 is TGTGCCAGCAGCCAAGGAGGGCAGCGTTACAATGAGCAGTTCTTC. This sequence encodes CASSQGGQRYNEQFF.

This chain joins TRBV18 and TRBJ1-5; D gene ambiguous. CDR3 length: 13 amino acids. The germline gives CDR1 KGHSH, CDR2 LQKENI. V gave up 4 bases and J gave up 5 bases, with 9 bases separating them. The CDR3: CASSHTRDQPQHF. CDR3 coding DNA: TGTGCCAGCTCACACACGAGGGATCAGCCCCAGCATTTT. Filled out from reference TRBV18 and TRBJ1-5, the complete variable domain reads NAGVMQNPRHLVRRRGQEARLRCSPMKGHSHVYWYRQLPEEGLKFMVYLQKENIIDESGMPKERFSAEFPKEGPSILRIQQVVRGDSAAYFCASSHTRDQPQHFGDGTRLSIL.

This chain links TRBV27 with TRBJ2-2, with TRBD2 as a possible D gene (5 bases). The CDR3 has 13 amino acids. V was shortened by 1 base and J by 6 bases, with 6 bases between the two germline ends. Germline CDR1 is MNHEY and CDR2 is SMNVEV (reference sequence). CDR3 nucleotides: TGTGCCAGCAGTTTATTAGCGTCCGGGGAGCTGTTTTTT. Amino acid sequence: CASSLLASGELFF.

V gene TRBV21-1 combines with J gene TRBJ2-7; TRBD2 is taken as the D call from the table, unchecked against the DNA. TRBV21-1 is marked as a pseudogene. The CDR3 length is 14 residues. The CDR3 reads CASSPRGFSYEQYF. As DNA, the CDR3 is TGTGCCAGCAGCCCGCGGGGATTCTCCTACGAGCAGTACTTC.

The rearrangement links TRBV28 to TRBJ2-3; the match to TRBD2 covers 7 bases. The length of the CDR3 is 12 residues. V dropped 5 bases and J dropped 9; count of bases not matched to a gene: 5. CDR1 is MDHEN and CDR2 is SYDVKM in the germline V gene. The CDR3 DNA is TGTGCCAGCAGTCCTGGGACTACAACGCAGTATTTT. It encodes CASSPGTTTQYF.

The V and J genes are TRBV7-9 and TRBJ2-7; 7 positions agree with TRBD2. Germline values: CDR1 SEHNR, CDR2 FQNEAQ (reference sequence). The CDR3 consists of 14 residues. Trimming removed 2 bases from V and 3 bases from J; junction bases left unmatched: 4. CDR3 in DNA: TGTGCCAGCAGCTTAAGCGGGGCGTACTACGAGCAGTACTTC. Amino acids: CASSLSGAYYEQYF.

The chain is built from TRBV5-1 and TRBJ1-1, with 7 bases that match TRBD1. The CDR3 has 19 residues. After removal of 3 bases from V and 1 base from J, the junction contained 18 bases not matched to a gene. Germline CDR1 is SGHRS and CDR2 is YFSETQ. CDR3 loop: CASSSPKKYSGTENTEAFF. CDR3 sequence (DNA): TGCGCCAGCAGCTCGCCAAAAAAATATTCCGGGACAGAGAACACTGAAGCTTTCTTT.

The CDR3 DNA reads as TGTGCCAGCAGTTTAGGTCTTGGCGGAAACTATGGCTACACCTTC. It specifies CASSLGLGGNYGYTF. The gene calls are TRBV27 and TRBJ1-2, with D uncertain. The germline gives CDR1 MNHEY, CDR2 SMNVEV (reference sequence). The CDR3 spans 15 residues. V was pared by 2 bases and J by 2 bases, with 12 bases between.

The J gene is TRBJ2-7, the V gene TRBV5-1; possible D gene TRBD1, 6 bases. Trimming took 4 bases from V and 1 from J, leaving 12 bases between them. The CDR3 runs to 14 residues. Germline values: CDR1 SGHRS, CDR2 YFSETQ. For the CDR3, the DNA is TGCGCCAGCAGCCTCGGACAGCTTTCCTACGAGCAGTACTTC. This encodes CASSLGQLSYEQYF.

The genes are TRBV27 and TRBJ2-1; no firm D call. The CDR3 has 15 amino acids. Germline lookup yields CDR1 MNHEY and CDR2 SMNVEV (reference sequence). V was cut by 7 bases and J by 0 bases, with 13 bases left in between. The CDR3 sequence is CASMGLQSSYNEQFF. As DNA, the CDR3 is TGTGCCAGCATGGGCCTCCAGAGCTCCTACAATGAGCAGTTCTTC.

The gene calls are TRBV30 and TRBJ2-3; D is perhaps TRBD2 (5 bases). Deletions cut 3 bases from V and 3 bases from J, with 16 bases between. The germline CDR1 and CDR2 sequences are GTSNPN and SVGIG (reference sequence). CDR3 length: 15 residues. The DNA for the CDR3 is TGTGCCTGGAGCCCGGGGTATCCCCTAACAGATACGCAGTATTTT. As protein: CAWSPGYPLTDTQYF.

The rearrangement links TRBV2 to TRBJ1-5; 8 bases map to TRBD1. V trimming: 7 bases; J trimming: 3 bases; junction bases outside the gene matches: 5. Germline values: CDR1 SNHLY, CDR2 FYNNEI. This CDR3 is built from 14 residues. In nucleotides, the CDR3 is TGTGCCAGCAAGGCAGGGGGCACCAATCAGCCCCAGCATTTT. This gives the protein CASKAGGTNQPQHF.

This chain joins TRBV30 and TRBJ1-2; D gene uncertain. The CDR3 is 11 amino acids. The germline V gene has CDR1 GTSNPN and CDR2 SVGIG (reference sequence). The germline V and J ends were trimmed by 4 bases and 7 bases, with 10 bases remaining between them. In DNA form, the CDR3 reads TGTGCCTGGACCGATGAGGGTGGCTACACCTTC. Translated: CAWTDEGGYTF.

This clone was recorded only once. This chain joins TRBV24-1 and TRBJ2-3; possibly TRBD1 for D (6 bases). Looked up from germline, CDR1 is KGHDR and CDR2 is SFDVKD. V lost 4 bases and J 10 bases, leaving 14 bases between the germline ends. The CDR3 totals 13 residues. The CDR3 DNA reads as TGTGCCACCAGTGACCCCGGACAGCTAGCGCAGTATTTT. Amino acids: CATSDPGQLAQYF.

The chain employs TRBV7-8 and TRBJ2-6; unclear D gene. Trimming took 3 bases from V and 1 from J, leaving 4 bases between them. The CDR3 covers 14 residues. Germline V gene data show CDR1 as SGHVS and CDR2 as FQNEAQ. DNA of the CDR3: TGTGCCAGCAGCTTTACTTCTGGGGCCAACGTCCTGACTTTC. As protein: CASSFTSGANVLTF.

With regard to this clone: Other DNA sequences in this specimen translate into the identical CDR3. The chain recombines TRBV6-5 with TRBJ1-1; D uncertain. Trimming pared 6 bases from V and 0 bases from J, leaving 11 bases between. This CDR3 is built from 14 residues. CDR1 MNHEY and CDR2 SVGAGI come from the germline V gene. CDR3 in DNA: TGTGCCAGCAGACACGACAACATGAACACTGAAGCTTTCTTT. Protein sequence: CASRHDNMNTEAFF.